What follows are 20 T cell receptor beta chains derived from one specimen sequenced in a study of tumor-infiltrating lymphocytes in oesophageal squamous cell carcinoma. TCRdb processed the PCR reads anew with MiXCR; each CDR3 protein has one entry. The sample consists of about 4,000 distinct CDR3 sequences, 15% to 20% of them appearing once. Sequenced material: normal esophageal tissue next to the tumor. These receptors came from a male donor with esophageal squamous cell carcinoma.

The chain combines TRBV2 with TRBJ2-7; D perhaps matches TRBD1 (6 bases). The DNA end lines up better with TRBJ2-1; the J call may be wrong. Germline V gives CDR1 SNHLY, CDR2 FYNNEI. This CDR3 comprises 13 residues. CDR3 sequence reads: CASNGQITYEQFF. The CDR3 bases are TGTGCCAGCAATGGACAGATTACCTACGAGCAGTTCTTC.

This clonotype was picked up many times. The J gene is TRBJ1-2, the V gene TRBV10-3, with 10 bases identical to TRBD1. CDR1 and CDR2 from the germline V gene are ENHRY and SYGVKD. This CDR3 has 14 residues. Trimming removed 6 bases from V and 8 bases from J; junction bases left unmatched: 9. In nucleotides, the CDR3 is TGTGCCATCAGCCCTCGACAGGGGGCCGGCGGCTACACCTTC. It specifies CAISPRQGAGGYTF.

This clonotype was seen ten or more times. The chain carries TRBV11-3 and TRBJ2-7; D is ambiguous. V was cut by 5 bases and J by 5 bases, with 13 bases left in between. The CDR3 runs 13 residues. Germline V lookup: CDR1 SGHNT, CDR2 YENEEA. CDR3 amino acids: CASSPNGFDEQYF. Written as DNA, the CDR3 is TGTGCCAGCAGCCCAAACGGGTTCGACGAGCAGTACTTC.

This clonotype was picked up a small number of times. The genes are TRBV6-1 and TRBJ2-1; 10 positions match TRBD1. Near its end, the DNA agrees better with TRBJ2-7, so the J call may be wrong. CDR1 is MNHNS, CDR2 SASEGT, per germline. The CDR3 sequence is 14 residues long. Here the CDR3 DNA reads TGTGCCAGCAGCTCGGGACAGGGGTATGGCGAGCAGTACTTC. Translating it yields CASSSGQGYGEQYF.

This clonotype was recorded many times. The chain is built from TRBV12-3 or TRBV12-4 and TRBJ1-5; 8 nucleotides agree with TRBD1. The CDR3 length is 15 residues. Trimming removed 3 bases from V and 3 bases from J; junction bases left unmatched: 4. The CDR3 sequence: CASSLDRESNQPQHF. CDR3 sequence (DNA): TGTGCCAGCAGTTTGGACAGGGAATCCAATCAGCCCCAGCATTTT.

This rearrangement joins TRBV20-1 to TRBJ2-1; TRBD2 aligns across 7 bases. The germline CDR1 and CDR2 sequences are DFQATT and SNEGSKA (reference sequence). The CDR3 is 13 amino acids. Trimming at V came to 2 bases and at J to 9 bases, leaving 7 bases not matched to a gene. The CDR3 region is CSARPPGRAEQFF. As DNA, the CDR3 is TGCAGTGCTAGACCCCCTGGGAGGGCTGAGCAGTTCTTC.

In this sample, this clonotype turned up a few times. This chain connects TRBV19 to TRBJ1-5; 8 bases fit TRBD1. The V gene end was trimmed by 1 base and the J gene end by 10 bases; junction bases not matched to a gene: 9. The CDR3 extends over 15 amino acids. Per germline, CDR1 LNHDA and CDR2 SQIVND (reference sequence). CDR3 bases: TGTGCCAGTAGTATAGTCGACAGGGGCAATAGTCCCCAGCATTTT. This sequence encodes CASSIVDRGNSPQHF.

This clonotype was seen many times. The chain carries TRBV6-1 and TRBJ1-1; 8 bases line up with TRBD1. Germline-derived CDR1 and CDR2 are MNHNS and SASEGT. The CDR3 length is 15 residues. The V and J ends lost 5 bases and 1 base, in that order; junction bases with no gene match: 6. In DNA, the CDR3 is TGTGCCAGCAGTCTCCGGACAGGGCAGAACACTGAAGCTTTCTTT. Its translation: CASSLRTGQNTEAFF.

Worth noting for this clonotype: Here the CDR3 omits its conserved ending phenylalanine or tryptophan, so a read error is the likely source. The limits of the CDR3 on the DNA are not certain, so only TCRdb's listed CDR3 is given. The V and J genes are TRBV6-9 and TRBJ2-6; TRBD1, the table's D call, was not compared with the DNA. Germline CDR1 MNHGY, CDR2 SVAAGI. From its first to its last residue, the CDR3 has 8 amino acids. This CDR3 reads CASSTMTG.

This clonotype was seen ten or more times. J is TRBJ1-5 and V is TRBV6-4; D is undetermined. Looked up from germline, CDR1 is MRHNA and CDR2 is SNTAGT. The CDR3 has 13 amino acids. The V and J ends lost 2 bases and 4 bases respectively, with 6 bases between them. For the CDR3, the DNA is TGTGCCAGCAGTGACAACCCAAATCAGCCCCAGCATTTT. As protein: CASSDNPNQPQHF.

This clonotype came up many times. This chain connects TRBV5-6 to TRBJ2-2, with D perhaps TRBD1 (6 bases). The CDR3 has 13 amino acids. With 4 bases removed from V and 5 bases from J, the gap between germline ends came to 9 bases. Germline CDR1 reads SGHDT; CDR2 reads YYEEEE. The CDR3 coding sequence is TGTGCCAGCAGCGAAACAGGGACCGGGGAGCTGTTTTTT. Translating it yields CASSETGTGELFF.

This clonotype came up many times. The genes are TRBV6-1 and TRBJ1-2; unclear D gene. CDR1 is MNHNS, CDR2 SASEGT, per germline. This CDR3 contains 13 residues. Trimming removed 4 bases at V and 7 bases at J, with 13 bases between. CDR3 nucleotides: TGTGCCAGCAGTGGGAGCCCATCGAGTGGCTACACCTTC. Translated: CASSGSPSSGYTF.

This clonotype was counted only a few times. The rearrangement uses TRBV5-4 and TRBJ2-1; TRBD2 matches 14 bases. Germline V lookup: CDR1 SGHNT, CDR2 YYREEE (reference sequence). The CDR3 sequence is 16 residues long. The ends lost 3 bases at V and 7 bases at J; junction bases unmatched: 6. The CDR3 nucleotides are TGTGCCAGCAGCTCACCGGGACTAGCGGGGGTAAATGAGCAGTTCTTC. It encodes CASSSPGLAGVNEQFF.

The chain links TRBV9 to TRBJ2-3; D possibly matches TRBD1 or TRBD2 (5 bases each). Trimming stripped 4 bases from V and 2 bases from J, with 14 bases between. Per the germline V gene, CDR1 is SGDLS and CDR2 is YYNGEE. The CDR3 is made up of 15 amino acids. The CDR3 is CASSRLGVDTDTQYF. DNA for the CDR3: TGTGCCAGCAGCCGCCTGGGGGTAGACACAGATACGCAGTATTTT. The variable domain in full, completed from reference TRBV9 and TRBJ2-3, reads DSGVTQTPKHLITATGQRVTLRCSPRSGDLSVYWYQQSLDQGLQFLIQYYNGEERAKGNILERFSAQQFPDLHSELNLSSLELGDSALYFCASSRLGVDTDTQYFGPGTRLTVL.

The J gene is TRBJ2-3, the V gene TRBV11-3; 8 bases align to TRBD2. Trimming took 1 base from V and 6 from J; bases not matched to a gene: 21. The CDR3 spans 20 residues. Germline V gene data show CDR1 as SGHNT and CDR2 as YENEEA. CDR3 in amino acids: CASSLAVWSPGLESFDTQYF. The CDR3 DNA is TGTGCCAGCAGCTTAGCCGTCTGGAGTCCGGGACTAGAGTCATTCGATACGCAGTATTTT.

J is TRBJ2-3 and V is TRBV6-1; 8 nucleotides line up with TRBD2. The DNA end is more similar to TRBJ2-7, so the J call may be wrong. Germline V lookup: CDR1 MNHNS, CDR2 SASEGT. CDR3 length: 16 amino acids. CDR3 DNA sequence: TGTGCCAGCAGTGAATTGGTAGCGGGGCCCTCTTTGGAGCAGTACTTC. Its protein product is CASSELVAGPSLEQYF.

This clonotype appeared many times. The V call is TRBV11-3, the J call TRBJ1-1; possibly TRBD1 for D (6 bases). Germline V gene data show CDR1 as SGHNT and CDR2 as YENEEA. Trimming removed 4 bases from V and 5 bases from J, with 17 bases in between. CDR3 length: 15 amino acids. The CDR3 DNA reads as TGTGCCAGCAGCTCATCCCCACAGGGTTTGACTGAAGCTTTCTTT. This codes for CASSSSPQGLTEAFF.

This clonotype is termed medium-sized (0.01 to 0.1%). The V call is TRBV12-3 or TRBV12-4, the J call TRBJ2-4; TRBD1 aligns across 11 bases. After removal of 5 bases from V and 8 bases from J, the junction contained 8 bases not matched to a gene. This CDR3 comprises 15 residues. The CDR3 DNA sequence: TGTGCCAGCAGTAGCCCGGGACAGGGGGTTGACATTCAGTACTTC. Amino acid sequence: CASSSPGQGVDIQYF.

At least ten counts were recorded for this clonotype. The chain couples TRBV27 to TRBJ2-7; D is undetermined. The CDR3 extends over 13 amino acids. Trimming removed 5 bases from V and 7 bases from J, with 15 bases in between. CDR1 and CDR2 (germline): MNHEY, SMNVEV (reference sequence). In DNA, the CDR3 is TGTGCCAGCAGTAAAGTACCTTTTTGGGAGCAGTACTTC. This translates into CASSKVPFWEQYF.

This clonotype was recorded a few times. One junction end disagrees with the germline gene, perhaps due to a read error. The chain carries TRBV5-3 and TRBJ2-1, with a weak D call TRBD2 (5 bases). TRBV5-3 is reported as an ORF; its role is uncertain. The CDR3 has 15 amino acids. CDR3 amino acids: CASSLAAGSYNEQFF. The CDR3 DNA follows: TGTGCCAGCAGCTTGGCGGCGGGTTCCTACAATGAGCAGTTCTTC.